These 25 T cell receptor beta chains originate from one sample sequenced in a study of blood T cell repertoires in COVID-19. The repertoire was sequenced with immunoSEQ multiplex PCR; TCRdb's copy has only in-frame clones and lacks some. The sample records hundreds of thousands of clones, over 65% being singletons. Sequenced material: peripheral blood. The source of these receptors is a woman between 65 and 79 years old with active or convalescent COVID-19.

CDR3 sequence (DNA): TGTGCCAGCCTTCGCCTGGGTTTGCGGGGAGATACGCAGTATTTT. It encodes CASLRLGLRGDTQYF. The chain uses TRBV28 and TRBJ2-3, with D perhaps TRBD2 (6 bases). V shed 8 bases and J shed 5 bases, with 20 bases lying between them. The CDR3 has 15 amino acids. Germline V gives CDR1 MDHEN, CDR2 SYDVKM.

This chain joins TRBV30 and TRBJ1-6; D is undetermined. V lost 1 base, J lost 1 base, and 5 bases lay in between. Germline CDR1 reads GTSNPN; CDR2 reads SVGIG (reference sequence). This CDR3 is built from 14 residues. CDR3 sequence reads: CAWSAFSYNSPLHF. CDR3 sequence (DNA): TGTGCCTGGAGTGCCTTTTCCTATAATTCACCCCTCCACTTT.

V usage is TRBV2 and J usage is TRBJ2-1; the match to TRBD2 covers 11 bases. The CDR3 is made up of 14 amino acids. Germline V gene data show CDR1 as SNHLY and CDR2 as FYNNEI. V shed 11 bases and J 4 bases; nucleotides not matched to a gene: 7. The CDR3 DNA reads TGTGCCTCGCATACTAGCGGGAGATACAATGAGCAGTTCTTC. Its translation is CASHTSGRYNEQFF.

The chain carries TRBV5-5 and TRBJ2-2; 7 positions agree with TRBD1. With 4 bases clipped from V and 8 bases from J, the junction kept 8 bases outside the gene matches. The germline CDR1 and CDR2 sequences are SGHKS and YYEKEE (reference sequence). The CDR3 consists of 14 residues. This CDR3 is CASSRGQTTGELFF. CDR3 DNA sequence: TGTGCCAGCAGCCGGGGACAGACAACGGGGGAGCTGTTTTTT. The full variable domain, rest sourced from reference TRBV5-5 and TRBJ2-2, is DAGVTQSPTHLIKTRGQQVTLRCSPISGHKSVSWYQQVLGQGPQFIFQYYEKEERGRGNFPDRFSARQFPNYSSELNVNALLLGDSALYLCASSRGQTTGELFFGEGSRLTVL.

This clone was seen just once. The V and J genes are TRBV19 and TRBJ1-1, with D possibly being TRBD1 (5 bases). The germline CDR1 and CDR2 sequences are LNHDA and SQIVND (reference sequence). The V and J ends lost 8 bases and 0 bases respectively, with 13 bases between them. This CDR3 spans 14 amino acids. CDR3 nucleotide sequence: TGTGCCAGTCGCGCCGGACACATGAACACTGAAGCTTTCTTT. It translates to CASRAGHMNTEAFF.

This chain joins TRBV6-5 and TRBJ2-4; no firm D call. Trimming took off 0 bases at V and 5 bases at J, with 5 bases between the two ends. The CDR3 totals 13 residues. Per the germline V gene, CDR1 is MNHEY and CDR2 is SVGAGI. CDR3: CASSYSAQNIQYF. CDR3 coding DNA: TGTGCCAGCAGTTACTCGGCACAAAACATTCAGTACTTC.

This clone has a single count. This chain links TRBV10-3 with TRBJ1-4, with D possibly TRBD1 on 6 matching bases. From germline, CDR1 is ENHRY and CDR2 SYGVKD. The CDR3 runs 15 residues. Trimming took off 3 bases at V and 3 bases at J, with 11 bases between the two ends. CDR3 loop: CAISDTGSANEKLFF. The CDR3 coding sequence is TGTGCCATCAGTGATACAGGGTCGGCTAATGAAAAACTGTTTTTT.

This clone was counted only a few times. The chain joins TRBV11-2 to TRBJ1-2, with a possible D match to TRBD1 (6 bases). V was pared by 2 bases and J by 2 bases, with 15 bases between. Germline CDR1 and CDR2: SGHAT and FQNNGV. This CDR3 is built from 16 residues. CDR3 sequence reads: CASSLSGSQGNYGYTF. For the CDR3, the DNA is TGTGCCAGCAGCTTATCAGGCTCGCAGGGGAACTATGGCTACACCTTC.

The V and J genes are TRBV5-4 and TRBJ1-1, with a possible D match to TRBD1 (6 bases). Per germline, CDR1 SGHNT and CDR2 YYREEE (reference sequence). V lost 0 bases, J lost 0 bases, and 9 bases lay in between. CDR3 length: 15 amino acids. This chain's CDR3 is CASSLEGQLNTEAFF. The CDR3 nucleotides read TGTGCCAGCAGCTTGGAAGGACAGCTGAACACTGAAGCTTTCTTT.

The genes are TRBV5-1 and TRBJ2-3, with TRBD1 identical over 9 bases. J was trimmed by 0 bases and V by 4 bases; bases with no gene match: 9. Germline-derived CDR1 and CDR2 are SGHRS and YFSETQ. The CDR3 has 17 residues. CDR3 bases: TGCGCCAGCAGCCTTTCACCGGGACAGGGAAGCACAGATACGCAGTATTTT. It codes for CASSLSPGQGSTDTQYF.

In its sample, this clone was seen a few times. The J gene is TRBJ2-7, the V gene TRBV7-9, with D unresolved. Germline values: CDR1 SEHNR, CDR2 FQNEAQ (reference sequence). Deletions cut 2 bases from V and 1 base from J, with 15 bases between. The CDR3 extends over 16 amino acids. CDR3 in amino acids: CASSLRKESASYEQYF. In DNA form, the CDR3 reads TGTGCCAGCAGCTTAAGGAAGGAGTCCGCATCCTACGAGCAGTACTTC.

This clone was observed a handful of times. V usage is TRBV28 and J usage is TRBJ1-4, with 7 bases aligning to TRBD1. V shed 4 bases, J shed 5 bases, and the junction held 7 bases outside the gene matches. This CDR3 has 15 amino acids. The germline V gene has CDR1 MDHEN and CDR2 SYDVKM. CDR3 loop: CASSSAGGNNEKLFF. Written as DNA, the CDR3 is TGTGCCAGCAGTTCAGCAGGGGGAAACAATGAAAAACTGTTTTTT.

This clone was seen just once. The V call is TRBV7-9, the J call TRBJ1-2, with D perhaps TRBD1 (6 bases). The V end lost 4 bases, the J end lost 6 bases, and 9 bases lay between the germline ends. CDR3 length: 12 residues. CDR1 is SEHNR and CDR2 is FQNEAQ in the germline V gene (reference sequence). In DNA, the CDR3 is TGTGCCAGCAGCTGGAACAGGGATGGCTACACCTTC. Translated, it gives CASSWNRDGYTF.

The rearrangement joins TRBV19 to TRBJ1-5, with D possibly TRBD1 on 6 matching bases. V lost 6 bases and J lost 4, with 13 bases in between. Per the germline V gene, CDR1 is LNHDA and CDR2 is SQIVND (reference sequence). There are 14 residues in the CDR3. The CDR3 sequence: CASRVGGFNQPQHF. CDR3 nucleotide sequence: TGTGCCAGTAGGGTAGGGGGATTTAATCAGCCCCAGCATTTT.

This clone has just one count. Here the CDR3 DNA reads TGTGCCAGCAGGACCACAGCAAATCAGCCCCAGCATTTT. Its translation: CASRTTANQPQHF. This chain connects TRBV12-3 or TRBV12-4 to TRBJ1-5; D remains unclear. Deletions cut 6 bases from V and 4 bases from J, with 10 bases between. The CDR3 has 13 amino acids.

The chain joins TRBV30 to TRBJ2-4; D is ambiguous. V was pared by 0 bases and J by 0 bases, with 6 bases between. CDR3 length: 14 amino acids. Germline V gene sequence: CDR1 GTSNPN, CDR2 SVGIG (reference sequence). The chain's CDR3 is CAWSVSLAKNIQYF. The CDR3 bases are TGTGCCTGGAGTGTAAGCTTAGCCAAAAACATTCAGTACTTC.

This clone was detected only a few times. This chain links TRBV7-9 with TRBJ2-7, with D tentatively TRBD2 (5 bases). Trimming cost V 7 bases and J 7 bases, with 17 bases left between them. The CDR3 has 13 amino acids. Germline V lookup: CDR1 SEHNR, CDR2 FQNEAQ (reference sequence). Here the CDR3 DNA reads TGTGCCAGCACCTCGGGTCCGGGGTGGGAGCAGTACTTC. It translates to CASTSGPGWEQYF.

V gene TRBV7-2 combines with J gene TRBJ2-2, with 7 bases aligning to TRBD2. Trimming removed 8 bases from V and 5 bases from J; junction bases left unmatched: 14. The CDR3 totals 16 residues. The V gene's germline CDR1 is SGHTA and CDR2 FQGNSA. The CDR3 nucleotides read TGTGCCAGCCCCTCGCCACCGGGACTACTTACCGGGGAGCTGTTTTTT. This encodes CASPSPPGLLTGELFF.

The CDR3 reads CASSPTTGSTEAFF. CDR3 bases: TGTGCCAGCAGCCCCACGACAGGGAGCACTGAAGCTTTCTTT. The rearrangement uses TRBV7-3 and TRBJ1-1; 7 bases fit TRBD1. Germline CDR1 reads SGHTA; CDR2 reads FQGTGA. The CDR3 sequence is 14 residues long. The J segment lost 4 bases and the V segment lost 5 bases, leaving 7 bases of the junction unmatched. The whole variable domain, remainder taken from reference TRBV7-3 and TRBJ1-1, is GAGVSQTPSNKVTEKGKYVELRCDPISGHTALYWYRQSLGQGPEFLIYFQGTGAADDSGLPNDRFFAVRPEGSVSTLKIQRTERGDSAVYLCASSPTTGSTEAFFGQGTRLTVV.

The rearrangement links TRBV3-1 (or the pseudogene TRBV3-2) to TRBJ1-4, with TRBD1 as a possible D gene (5 bases). There are 14 residues in the CDR3. The V gene's germline CDR1 is LGHDT and CDR2 YNNKEL (reference sequence). Deletions cut 2 bases from V and 6 bases from J, with 10 bases between. The CDR3 sequence: CASSQKGVDEKLFF. The CDR3 DNA sequence: TGTGCCAGCAGCCAAAAAGGGGTGGATGAAAAACTGTTTTTT.

As for this clone: This specimen includes other DNA sequences encoding the same CDR3. The chain joins TRBV5-1 to TRBJ1-5; D is unresolved. Germline V lookup: CDR1 SGHRS, CDR2 YFSETQ. There are 14 residues in the CDR3. V was clipped by 0 bases and J by 5 bases, with 9 bases between them. CDR3 sequence: CASSLGGGDQPQHF. As DNA, the CDR3 is TGCGCCAGCAGCTTGGGGGGAGGAGATCAGCCCCAGCATTTT.

This clone was found a few times. The CDR3 nucleotides read TGTGCCAGCAGCTTAGGACAGGGGGAGTCGCGTGGCTACACCTTC. This translates into CASSLGQGESRGYTF. The chain carries TRBV7-9 and TRBJ1-2; 9 bases fit TRBD1. From germline, CDR1 is SEHNR and CDR2 FQNEAQ (reference sequence). V lost 1 base, J lost 7 bases, and 7 bases stayed unmatched. The CDR3 extends over 15 amino acids.

The chain links TRBV5-1 to TRBJ2-7; 7 nucleotides align to TRBD1. Germline V gene sequence: CDR1 SGHRS, CDR2 YFSETQ. The CDR3 length is 15 residues. V dropped 0 bases and J dropped 6; count of bases not matched to a gene: 9. In DNA form, the CDR3 reads TGCGCCAGCAGCTTGGGAGGGGGCGCGGTGGGCGAGCAGTACTTC. Translating it yields CASSLGGGAVGEQYF. The full variable domain, in which reference TRBV5-1 and TRBJ2-7 provide the parts outside the CDR3, is KAGVTQTPRYLIKTRGQQVTLSCSPISGHRSVSWYQQTPGQGLQFLFEYFSETQRNKGNFPGRFSGRQFSNSRSEMNVSTLELGDSALYLCASSLGGGAVGEQYFGPGTRLTVT.

The V and J genes are TRBV9 and TRBJ1-2; maybe TRBD1 (5 bases). V was cut by 4 bases and J by 2 bases, with 9 bases left in between. The length of the CDR3 is 13 residues. Germline V gene lookup returns CDR1 SGDLS and CDR2 YYNGEE. The CDR3 DNA is TGTGCCAGCAGCTGGGCAGGGAACTATGGCTACACCTTC. Its protein is CASSWAGNYGYTF.

This clone was picked up a small number of times. The chain has TRBV7-9 and TRBJ1-2; TRBD1 matches at 7 bases. Germline CDR1 is SEHNR and CDR2 is FQNEAQ (reference sequence). J was trimmed by 7 bases and V by 3 bases; bases with no gene match: 8. The length of the CDR3 is 14 residues. CDR3 coding DNA: TGTGCCAGCAGCTTTGCAGGACAGGTTGGTGGCTACACCTTC. As protein: CASSFAGQVGGYTF.